The T cell receptor beta chain described here comes from a study of T cells in Graves' hyperthyroidism and ophthalmopathy. From RNA transcripts, TCR beta CDR3 regions were amplified. The HTBI primer set drove a first-round RT-PCR of the TCR CDR3. TCRdb called the multiplex PCR reads again in MiXCR, with one record for every CDR3 protein. This sample has 350,000 or so distinct CDR3 sequences, with 20% to 25% found just once. This clonotype was counted at least ten times. What it binds is unknown. Diagnoses were made from clinical symptoms, serum measures (thyroxine and TRAb), thyroid ultrasound and orbital computed tomography. Study results and caveats: Most thyroid clonotypes expanded above 0.001 appeared in blood too. Model predictions of ophthalmopathy came a median approximately seven months before onset.

The CDR3 is 15 residues long. V was pared by 5 bases and J by 7 bases, with 19 bases between. Germline V gene data show CDR1 as SGHRS and CDR2 as YFSETQ. This clonotype was sampled from a woman aged 45-59 years with Graves' hyperthyroidism. The chain couples TRBV5-1 to TRBJ1-5; D is possibly TRBD1 (6 bases). What was sequenced was blood. CDR3 in amino acids: CASSPGHGFNQPQHF. CDR3 DNA sequence: TGCGCCAGCAGTCCGGGACACGGCTTCAACCAGCCCCAGCATTTT.